These 8 T cell receptor beta chains were all obtained from the same sample, sequenced in a study of TIL therapy for anti-PD-1-resistant metastatic lung cancer. The libraries were made with immunoSEQ v3. The table came from immunoSEQ multiplex PCR; TCRdb's copy has only in-frame clones and leaves some out. The top ten clones hold 1.5% to 2% of a sample with roughly 60,000 clones, over 70% of them seen once. Time point reported: pre-treatment sample, taken before nivolumab and TIL therapy. The input for sequencing was blood, taken at baseline. All receptors come from a person aged 25 to 80 with non-small cell lung cancer.

This sequence joins TRBV7-9 and TRBJ1-2, with unresolved D. The CDR3 runs to 14 residues. Germline V lookup: CDR1 SEHNR, CDR2 FQNEAQ (reference sequence). V was trimmed by 5 bases and J by 5 bases, leaving 15 bases between them. The CDR3 loop reads CASSPGEERYGYTF. CDR3 bases: TGTGCCAGCAGCCCCGGGGAGGAGAGATATGGCTACACCTTC.

This clone has a handful of counts. The rearrangement uses TRBV27 and TRBJ1-6; D is possibly TRBD1 (5 bases). The CDR3 has 13 amino acids. Germline loops: CDR1 MNHEY, CDR2 SMNVEV (reference sequence). Trimming cost V 8 bases and J 3 bases, with 8 bases left between them. The CDR3 loop is CASATVYNSPLHF. Here the CDR3 DNA reads TGTGCCAGCGCGACAGTCTATAATTCACCCCTCCACTTT.

The rearrangement joins TRBV7-9 to TRBJ1-4; D gene uncertain. CDR3 length equals 15 residues. In germline, CDR1 is SEHNR, CDR2 FQNEAQ (reference sequence). With 1 base removed from V and 2 bases from J, the gap between germline ends came to 8 bases. The CDR3 sequence: CASSLEIGTNEKLFF. DNA for the CDR3: TGTGCCAGCAGCTTAGAGATAGGTACTAATGAAAAACTGTTTTTT.

J is TRBJ1-2 and V is TRBV28, with TRBD1 matching over 7 bases. Germline CDR1 and CDR2: MDHEN and SYDVKM. The CDR3 has 15 amino acids. Trimming cost V 10 bases and J 5 bases; bases outside gene matches: 16. CDR3 bases: TGTGCCATCCGTAACGGAGGGGGACAGAAGTATGGCTACACCTTC. Translating it yields CAIRNGGGQKYGYTF.

This sequence joins TRBV18 and TRBJ1-6, with unresolved D. The CDR3 has 14 residues. CDR1 KGHSH and CDR2 LQKENI come from the germline V gene. The V end lost 2 bases, the J end lost 6 bases, and 8 bases lay between the germline ends. DNA for the CDR3: TGTGCCAGCTCACCAGGGGTCGGTAATTCACCCCTCCACTTT. Translating it yields CASSPGVGNSPLHF.

The sample holds one count of this clone. This chain connects TRBV19 to TRBJ2-7; 8 positions match TRBD1. This CDR3 spans 15 amino acids. Germline-derived CDR1 and CDR2 are LNHDA and SQIVND (reference sequence). Trimming cost V 5 bases and J 5 bases; bases outside gene matches: 11. In DNA form, the CDR3 reads TGTGCCAGTAGTGGACAGGGTCGTGATCTAAACGAGCAGTACTTC. This codes for CASSGQGRDLNEQYF.

This rearrangement joins TRBV27 to TRBJ2-1; 9 nucleotides agree with TRBD2. Germline V gene data show CDR1 as MNHEY and CDR2 as SMNVEV (reference sequence). V was pared by 6 bases and J by 3 bases, with 3 bases of the junction left unmatched. CDR3 length: 14 residues. The CDR3 loop reads CASRVAGDYNEQFF. CDR3 in DNA: TGTGCCAGCAGGGTAGCGGGAGACTACAATGAGCAGTTCTTC.

This chain connects TRBV6-4 to TRBJ2-3; TRBD2 aligns across 10 bases. Germline lookup yields CDR1 MRHNA and CDR2 SNTAGT. The CDR3 length is 15 residues. With 5 bases clipped from V and 2 bases from J, the junction kept 4 bases outside the gene matches. CDR3 in amino acids: CASSSGTSDTDTQYF. The CDR3 DNA sequence: TGTGCCAGCAGTTCCGGGACTAGCGACACAGATACGCAGTATTTT.